The TCR beta chain described here comes from a study of blood T cell repertoires in COVID-19 (dated by TCRdb to the early 2020s). Notes on the research overall: Samples from collaborators originated in the United States, Italy and Spain and spanned both the acute and convalescent phases of COVID-19. The material from the prospective study consisted of cDNA or gDNA derived from T cells, B-cell-depleted T cells, or PBMCs. The repertoires were released in a freely available public database meant as a resource for research on the immune response to SARS-CoV-2. Where HLA class I and class II types were available, the types were taken from metadata supplied by the sample provider, not from assay-based typing. Subjects who had been exposed to COVID-19, were actively infected with it, or had recovered from it provided the deeply sampled blood TCRbeta repertoires that made up the dataset. The samples were drawn from two sources: the first 160 participants of the ongoing ImmuneRACE study, and 1,200 or so subjects contributed by 6 global collaborators. A de-identified subject ID, COVID-19 status, age in years and sex were almost always included in the sample metadata.

What the work shows at the level of the full study, not this receptor alone: The amount of clinical and demographic metadata varied by source and participant and was provided uncurated.

Concerning this clone: Its antigen remains unidentified. No much larger clone is present one base from it, and per-base qualities are unavailable.

One collaborating source in Seattle enrolled patients while the patients were actively infected and followed the patients over time throughout the course of disease. Each collaborating institution followed its own protocols to collect whole blood in K2EDTA tubes. For TCRbeta analysis, collaborator samples were shipped as frozen whole blood, as isolated PBMCs, or as DNA extracted from either sample type. TCRbeta CDR3 regions were amplified from genomic DNA by means of the immunoSEQ Assay, a bias-controlled multiplex PCR. The study's own analysis went as follows. Nucleated cell counts per sample were estimated from amplification of reference gene primers within the assay. To quantify the absolute abundance of each unique TCRbeta CDR3 rearrangement, sequence reads were collapsed and filtered. Productive Simpson clonality was computed per sample as the square root of Simpson's diversity index over productive rearrangements. In its TCRdb copy, this immuneACCESS table keeps in-frame sequences only and misses some clones. Where compared with another copy, unresolved V genes explain less than half of these, and the others have no known cause. V, J and clone size reflect that table, while D and trimming were determined from the DNA. A total of 110,000 or so clones appear in this sample, approximately 89% of them only once. The ten largest clones capture 5% to 6% of the sample.

Reading the germline V gene gives CDR1 SGDLS and CDR2 YYNGEE. The germline ends are 8 bases apart after V is trimmed by 4 bases and J by 0 bases. The CDR3 spans 13 residues, from the cysteine through the phenylalanine. Left in the record is the CDR3 DNA by itself, 39 bases read in frame from the first base. The V and J segments used are TRBV9 and TRBJ2-7; the D segment could be TRBD2, given 5 matching bases. Material: peripheral blood. This clonotype was sampled from a woman in her sixties with COVID-19, enrolled during active disease. In nucleotide form, the sequence is TGTGCCAGCAGCCGGACTGACTCCTACGAGCAGTACTTC. It translates as CASSRTDSYEQYF.